This TCR beta chain came from a study of cytomegalovirus exposure and HLA in healthy donors. Germline assignment: CDR1 SGHRS and CDR2 YFSETQ. The length of the CDR3 is 16 residues. With 4 bases clipped from V and 1 base from J, the junction kept 6 bases outside the gene matches. Vbeta (60) and Jbeta (13) primers were used in the PCR. This table comes from immunoSEQ multiplex PCR, and its TCRdb copy is limited to in-frame clones, with some not included. The sample lists fewer than 120,000 clones; roughly 86% were seen once. The TCR was taken from a man aged 35 to 55 in good health and CMV-seronegative. The specimen was PBMCs. This chain links TRBV5-1 with TRBJ2-2, with 8 nucleotides matching TRBD1. The CDR3 here is CASSRTGTGNTGELFF. CDR3 in DNA: TGCGCCAGCAGCAGGACCGGGACAGGGAACACCGGGGAGCTGTTTTTT.